These 5 T cell receptor beta chains were all obtained from the same sample, sequenced in a study of beta chain features in type 1 diabetes. cDNA synthesis used the whole RNA isolate, giving expressed TCRB sequences. The repertoire was sequenced with immunoSEQ multiplex PCR; TCRdb's copy has only in-frame clones and lacks some. The sample carries some 900,000 clones, 15% to 20% recorded once. Sequencing input: naive CD4+ T cells from blood. These receptors came from a woman between 18 and 29 years old in good health.

The rearrangement joins TRBV4-2 to TRBJ2-2, with D tentatively TRBD2 (5 bases). The V and J ends lost 3 bases and 0 bases respectively, with 8 bases between them. The CDR3 extends over 15 amino acids. Germline V CDR1 and CDR2: LGHNA, YNFKEQ. The CDR3 region is CASSHGEPNTGELFF. CDR3 bases: TGTGCCAGCAGCCATGGGGAGCCGAACACCGGGGAGCTGTTTTTT.

In this sample, this clone turned up a few times. The V call is TRBV19, the J call TRBJ2-7; 7 bases line up with TRBD1. V was clipped by 3 bases and J by 2 bases; unmatched bases: 4. Germline loops: CDR1 LNHDA, CDR2 SQIVND (reference sequence). The CDR3 has 14 amino acids. CDR3: CASSMTGLTYEQYF. CDR3 nucleotide sequence: TGTGCCAGTAGTATGACAGGGCTTACCTACGAGCAGTACTTC.

This clone was found a few times. J is TRBJ1-5 and V is TRBV7-9; no clear D gene. This CDR3 spans 16 amino acids. V shed 2 bases and J shed 3 bases, with 14 bases lying between them. Germline CDR1 reads SEHNR; CDR2 reads FQNEAQ (reference sequence). This CDR3 reads CASSLSSRGLNQPQHF. The CDR3 DNA reads as TGTGCCAGCAGCTTAAGCAGTCGAGGGCTCAATCAGCCCCAGCATTTT. The entire variable domain, with the rest obtained from reference TRBV7-9 and TRBJ1-5, is as follows: DTGVSQNPRHKITKRGQNVTFRCDPISEHNRLYWYRQTLGQGPEFLTYFQNEAQLEKSRLLSDRFSAERPKGSFSTLEIQRTEQGDSAMYLCASSLSSRGLNQPQHFGDGTRLSIL.

The rearrangement joins TRBV20-1 to TRBJ1-1; D is unclear. Germline V lookup: CDR1 DFQATT, CDR2 SNEGSKA (reference sequence). V shed 1 base and J shed 10 bases, with 10 bases lying between them. This CDR3 spans 11 amino acids. CDR3 bases: TGCAGTGCTAGAGTACTGGACGGAGCTTTCTTT. Amino acids: CSARVLDGAFF.

In this sample, this clone turned up a few times. The chain has TRBV6-5 and TRBJ2-7, with 14 positions matching TRBD2. The germline CDR1 and CDR2 sequences are MNHEY and SVGAGI. CDR3 length: 15 amino acids. V gave up 6 bases and J gave up 5 bases; unmatched junction bases: 6. The CDR3 DNA follows: TGTGCCAGCAGGACCGGGACTAGCGGGAGAGACGAGCAGTACTTC. Its protein product is CASRTGTSGRDEQYF.